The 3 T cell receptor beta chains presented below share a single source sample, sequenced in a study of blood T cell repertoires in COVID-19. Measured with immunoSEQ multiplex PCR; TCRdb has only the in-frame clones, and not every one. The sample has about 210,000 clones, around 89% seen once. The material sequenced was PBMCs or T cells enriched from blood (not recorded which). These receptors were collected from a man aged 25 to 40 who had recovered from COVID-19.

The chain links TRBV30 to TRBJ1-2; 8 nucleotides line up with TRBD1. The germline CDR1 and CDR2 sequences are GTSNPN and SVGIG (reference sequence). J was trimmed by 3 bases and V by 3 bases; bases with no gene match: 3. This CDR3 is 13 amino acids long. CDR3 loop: CAWRGTGDYGYTF. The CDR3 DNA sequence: TGTGCCTGGAGAGGGACAGGAGACTATGGCTACACCTTC.

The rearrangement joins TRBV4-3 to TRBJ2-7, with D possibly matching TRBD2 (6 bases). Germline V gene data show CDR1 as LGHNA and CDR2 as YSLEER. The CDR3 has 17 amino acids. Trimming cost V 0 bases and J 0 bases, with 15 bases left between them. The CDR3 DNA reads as TGCGCCAGCAGCCAAGAAACGGGGACTTACATCTCCTACGAGCAGTACTTC. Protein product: CASSQETGTYISYEQYF.

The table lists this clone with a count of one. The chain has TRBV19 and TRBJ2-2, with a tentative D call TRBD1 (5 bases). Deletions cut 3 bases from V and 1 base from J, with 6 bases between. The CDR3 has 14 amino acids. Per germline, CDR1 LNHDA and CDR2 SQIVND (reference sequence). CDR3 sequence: CASSIGQNTGELFF. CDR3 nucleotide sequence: TGTGCCAGTAGTATTGGACAGAACACCGGGGAGCTGTTTTTT.